The 14 T cell receptor beta chains below all came from one sample that was sequenced in a study of blood T cell repertoires in COVID-19. The table came from immunoSEQ multiplex PCR; TCRdb's copy has only in-frame clones and leaves some out. The table shows under 250,000 clones, with around 85% occurring only once. The material sequenced was PBMCs or T cells enriched from blood (not recorded which). These receptors all stem from a woman aged 50 to 60 with acute COVID-19.

Only one count was recorded for this clone. The V and J genes are TRBV9 and TRBJ2-1; 12 nucleotides align to TRBD2. This CDR3 region has 16 residues. The V and J ends lost 4 bases and 2 bases, in that order; junction bases with no gene match: 4. Germline V gene data show CDR1 as SGDLS and CDR2 as YYNGEE. The CDR3 coding sequence is TGTGCCAGCAGCTTGACTAGCGGGGGACCCTACAATGAGCAGTTCTTC. Amino acid sequence: CASSLTSGGPYNEQFF.

The chain uses TRBV5-1 and TRBJ2-6; D not resolved. V was clipped by 2 bases and J by 0 bases, with 6 bases between them. CDR3 length: 15 amino acids. Looked up from germline, CDR1 is SGHRS and CDR2 is YFSETQ. The CDR3 loop reads CASSLRSSGANVLTF. The CDR3 DNA is TGCGCCAGCAGCTTACGGAGCTCTGGGGCCAACGTCCTGACTTTC. The full variable domain, completed using reference TRBV5-1 and TRBJ2-6, is KAGVTQTPRYLIKTRGQQVTLSCSPISGHRSVSWYQQTPGQGLQFLFEYFSETQRNKGNFPGRFSGRQFSNSRSEMNVSTLELGDSALYLCASSLRSSGANVLTFGAGSRLTVL.

As concerns this clone: At one of its ends the junction is not consistent with the germline gene, which may arise from a read error. This chain uses TRBV7-2 with TRBJ1-1; D is ambiguous. Per the germline V gene, CDR1 is SGHTA and CDR2 is FQGNSA. The CDR3 runs 13 residues. Written as DNA, the CDR3 is TGTGCCGGCAGCTTGAGGCCGAACACTGAAGCTTTCTTT. It translates to CAGSLRPNTEAFF.

V usage is TRBV5-4 and J usage is TRBJ1-2; 7 bases are a match to TRBD1. Germline values: CDR1 SGHNT, CDR2 YYREEE (reference sequence). Germline trimming cut 0 bases from V and 2 bases from J; bases unmatched to any gene: 4. This CDR3 contains 15 residues. The CDR3 protein is CASSLDGTVNYGYTF. CDR3 coding DNA: TGTGCCAGCAGCTTGGATGGGACAGTAAACTATGGCTACACCTTC. Full variable domain (remainder filled in from reference TRBV5-4 and TRBJ1-2): ETGVTQSPTHLIKTRGQQVTLRCSSQSGHNTVSWYQQALGQGPQFIFQYYREEENGRGNFPPRFSGLQFPNYSSELNVNALELDDSALYLCASSLDGTVNYGYTFGSGTRLTVV.

This sequence joins TRBV3-1 (or the pseudogene TRBV3-2) and TRBJ1-5, with 8 bases aligning to TRBD1. CDR3 length: 16 amino acids. The V gene's germline CDR1 is LGHDT and CDR2 YNNKEL (reference sequence). With 2 bases clipped from V and 2 bases from J, the junction kept 5 bases outside the gene matches. The CDR3 DNA follows: TGTGCCAGCAGCCAAAACCCAGGGGGCGGCAATCAGCCCCAGCATTTT. Its translation: CASSQNPGGGNQPQHF.

The chain employs TRBV19 and TRBJ2-7; 11 positions agree with TRBD1. The germline V gene has CDR1 LNHDA and CDR2 SQIVND (reference sequence). The V gene end was trimmed by 10 bases and the J gene end by 5 bases; junction bases not matched to a gene: 4. The CDR3 runs to 12 residues. The CDR3 nucleotides are TGTGCCACCGGGGACAGGGGGAACGAGCAGTACTTC. This sequence encodes CATGDRGNEQYF.

The rearrangement joins TRBV6-5 to TRBJ1-5, with D possibly matching TRBD1 (6 bases). Trimming removed 7 bases from V and 2 bases from J, with 15 bases in between. Germline CDR1 MNHEY, CDR2 SVGAGI. The CDR3 extends over 15 amino acids. CDR3 in amino acids: CASIQGGDGNQPQHF. CDR3 in DNA: TGTGCCAGCATTCAAGGGGGGGATGGCAATCAGCCCCAGCATTTT.

The rearrangement uses TRBV2 and TRBJ2-7; D is ambiguous. The V gene's germline CDR1 is SNHLY and CDR2 FYNNEI. This CDR3 contains 13 residues. V lost 7 bases, J lost 1 base, and 11 bases lay in between. CDR3 residues: CASIPFSSYEQYF. The CDR3 bases are TGTGCCAGCATTCCCTTCTCGTCCTACGAGCAGTACTTC.

The chain carries TRBV4-3 and TRBJ1-5; D is undetermined. Trimming cost V 0 bases and J 0 bases, with 15 bases left between them. The CDR3 length is 18 residues. CDR1 LGHNA and CDR2 YSLEER come from the germline V gene. CDR3 sequence reads: CASSQESFSAFSNQPQHF. CDR3 in DNA: TGCGCCAGCAGCCAAGAATCGTTCTCAGCGTTTAGCAATCAGCCCCAGCATTTT.

Points on this clone: Other DNA sequences from this sample encode an identical CDR3 as well. The chain is built from TRBV7-2 and TRBJ1-5; 9 bases are a match to TRBD1. The CDR3 runs to 14 residues. V dropped 4 bases and J dropped 4; count of bases not matched to a gene: 2. Germline V gene lookup returns CDR1 SGHTA and CDR2 FQGNSA. The CDR3 coding sequence is TGTGCCAGCAGCTCGGACAGGGGAAATCAGCCCCAGCATTTT. Protein sequence: CASSSDRGNQPQHF.

This clone was found once. The chain combines TRBV7-2 with TRBJ2-7, with a weak D call TRBD2 (7 bases). Germline V lookup: CDR1 SGHTA, CDR2 FQGNSA. With 2 bases removed from V and 7 bases from J, the gap between germline ends came to 18 bases. The CDR3 is made up of 15 amino acids. CDR3 DNA: TGTGCCAGCAGCTTAAAGAGCGGGGAACAGGGAGAGCAGTACTTC. It codes for CASSLKSGEQGEQYF. The entire variable domain, with the rest obtained from reference TRBV7-2 and TRBJ2-7, is as follows: GAGVSQSPSNKVTEKGKDVELRCDPISGHTALYWYRQSLGQGLEFLIYFQGNSAPDKSGLPSDRFSAERTGGSVSTLTIQRTQQEDSAVYLCASSLKSGEQGEQYFGPGTRLTVT.

The CDR3 region has the DNA TGTGCTAGTCGGGTCAGGGACAATCAGCCCCAGCATTTT. Translating it yields CASRVRDNQPQHF. The chain has TRBV19 and TRBJ1-5, with D tentatively TRBD1 (5 bases). Germline lookup yields CDR1 LNHDA and CDR2 SQIVND (reference sequence). This CDR3 contains 13 residues. The whole variable domain, filled in from reference TRBV19 and TRBJ1-5, reads DGGITQSPKYLFRKEGQNVTLSCEQNLNHDAMYWYRQDPGQGLRLIYYSQIVNDFQKGDIAEGYSVSREKKESFPLTVTSAQKNPTAFYLCASRVRDNQPQHFGDGTRLSIL.

There are a few counts of this clone. CDR3 protein: CAWRESAYEQYF. In nucleotides, the CDR3 is TGTGCCTGGCGAGAGAGCGCCTACGAGCAGTACTTC. The chain is built from TRBV30 and TRBJ2-7; unclear D gene. CDR3 size: 12 residues. V was cut by 5 bases and J by 2 bases, with 10 bases left in between. The V gene's germline CDR1 is GTSNPN and CDR2 SVGIG (reference sequence).

This chain connects TRBV28 to TRBJ1-5; a weak D match, TRBD1 (5 bases). Germline V CDR1 and CDR2: MDHEN, SYDVKM. The CDR3 runs 13 residues. V lost 7 bases, J lost 3 bases, and 10 bases lay in between. DNA of the CDR3: TGTGCCAGCAAACGACAGTCCAATCAGCCCCAGCATTTT. Encoded protein: CASKRQSNQPQHF.